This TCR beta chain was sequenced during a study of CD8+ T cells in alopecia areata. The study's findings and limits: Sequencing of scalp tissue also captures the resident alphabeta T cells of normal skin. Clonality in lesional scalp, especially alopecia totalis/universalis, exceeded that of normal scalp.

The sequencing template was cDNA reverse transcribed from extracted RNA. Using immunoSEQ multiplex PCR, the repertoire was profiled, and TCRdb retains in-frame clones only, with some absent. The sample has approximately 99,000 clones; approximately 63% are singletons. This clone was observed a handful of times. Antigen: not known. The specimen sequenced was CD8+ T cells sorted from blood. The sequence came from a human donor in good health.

CDR3 in DNA: TGTGCCAGCAGCTTCCTCTCCCAAGATACGCAGTATTTT. Translating it yields CASSFLSQDTQYF. The rearrangement links TRBV7-2 to TRBJ2-3; D is unclear. The germline V gene encodes CDR1 SGHTA and CDR2 FQGNSA. The V end was cut by 3 bases, the J end by 5 bases, with 9 bases between. This CDR3 is 13 amino acids long.